This entry concerns a single T cell receptor (beta chain). This sample was included in a study of shared clonotypes between healthy human individuals. This CDR3 is built from 16 residues. Germline lookup yields CDR1 LNHNV and CDR2 YYDKDF (reference sequence). V shed 5 bases, J shed 6 bases, and the junction held 8 bases outside the gene matches. The authors' processing: Filtering of immunoSEQ junctional sequences could not match full-length read filtering. Sequenced by immunoSEQ multiplex PCR; TCRdb stores in-frame clones only, minus some. V and J calls and clone size are as listed in that table; D and trimming were resolved from the DNA. The profile shows some 2.1 million clones, about 95% of them singletons.

The V and J genes are TRBV15 and TRBJ2-1; 12 bases are a match to TRBD2. The source material was naive CD4+ T cells sorted from blood. The subset denotes: CD45RA+ positively selected. This sequence was found in a man younger than 35 in good health. The CDR3 region is CATSRKTSGRGNEQFF. DNA of the CDR3: TGTGCCACCAGCCGGAAGACTAGCGGGAGAGGCAATGAGCAGTTCTTC.